Listed below are T cell receptor beta chains from one sample, sequenced in a study of Ad26.COV2.S vaccination and SARS-CoV-2 variants. Clones were read by immunoSEQ multiplex PCR, and TCRdb kept only the in-frame ones, dropping some. The data contain roughly 300,000 clones, around 89% of them singletons. The sample consisted of peripheral blood, taken in a trial of Ad26.COV2.S vaccine versus placebo. These TCRs come from a person aged 18-60 years who received the Ad26.COV2.S COVID-19 vaccine or a placebo. The CDR3 runs from the conserved cysteine through the conserved F or W. The order of the fields is V gene, clone size, J gene, CDR3 length, CDR3 protein. The size entry is marked missing in some rows and otherwise reads once, few, many or a size class.

v_call: TRBV4-2
clone_size: .
j_call: TRBJ1-5
cdr3_length: 14
cdr3_aa: CASSQDQGSQPQHF

v_call: TRBV7-9
clone_size: .
j_call: TRBJ1-1
cdr3_length: 13
cdr3_aa: CASSIQENTEAFF

v_call: TRBV3-1/TRBV3-2
clone_size: .
j_call: TRBJ2-5
cdr3_length: 11
cdr3_aa: CASSQKETQYF

v_call: TRBV3-1/TRBV3-2
clone_size: .
j_call: TRBJ2-3
cdr3_length: 18
cdr3_aa: CASSQGRLAGGFTDTQYF

v_call: TRBV7-2
clone_size: .
j_call: TRBJ2-6
cdr3_length: 18
cdr3_aa: CASSFAGGGVTGANVLTF

v_call: TRBV4-1
clone_size: .
j_call: TRBJ2-5
cdr3_length: 16
cdr3_aa: CASSTQWTEAPETQYF

v_call: TRBV4-1
clone_size: .
j_call: TRBJ1-4
cdr3_length: 15
cdr3_aa: CASSQGPTLNEKLFF

v_call: TRBV4-3
clone_size: .
j_call: TRBJ2-2
cdr3_length: 17
cdr3_aa: CASSQTWVQGRTGELFF

v_call: TRBV2
clone_size: .
j_call: TRBJ2-3
cdr3_length: 12
cdr3_aa: CASSDRTDTQYF

v_call: TRBV9
clone_size: .
j_call: TRBJ2-2
cdr3_length: 14
cdr3_aa: CASSVALDLGELFF

v_call: TRBV2
clone_size: .
j_call: TRBJ1-1
cdr3_length: 13
cdr3_aa: CASSERWNTEAFF

v_call: TRBV29-1
clone_size: .
j_call: TRBJ2-1
cdr3_length: 13
cdr3_aa: CSVEGVRGGEQFF

v_call: TRBV27
clone_size: .
j_call: TRBJ2-7
cdr3_length: 14
cdr3_aa: CASSITGTGYEQYF

v_call: TRBV5-6
clone_size: .
j_call: TRBJ2-1
cdr3_length: 19
cdr3_aa: CASSLLAIAGHVRDNEQFF

v_call: TRBV5-1
clone_size: once
j_call: TRBJ1-6
cdr3_length: 16
cdr3_aa: CASSYLTGTGGSPLHF

v_call: TRBV9
clone_size: .
j_call: TRBJ1-3
cdr3_length: 14
cdr3_aa: CASTPDGVGNTIYF

v_call: TRBV28
clone_size: .
j_call: TRBJ1-4
cdr3_length: 17
cdr3_aa: CASSSPGTGQWNEKLFF

v_call: TRBV7-9
clone_size: .
j_call: TRBJ2-3
cdr3_length: 17
cdr3_aa: CASSVTTRGTSTDTQYF

v_call: TRBV18
clone_size: .
j_call: TRBJ2-1
cdr3_length: 18
cdr3_aa: CASSPRAPTGGGYNEQFF

v_call: TRBV6-4
clone_size: .
j_call: TRBJ2-3
cdr3_length: 16
cdr3_aa: CASSERLTWATDTQYF

v_call: TRBV5-5
clone_size: .
j_call: TRBJ1-1
cdr3_length: 13
cdr3_aa: CASSPQRPTEAFF

v_call: TRBV6-5
clone_size: .
j_call: TRBJ1-1
cdr3_length: 15
cdr3_aa: CASSYSYVPSAEAFF

v_call: TRBV7-2
clone_size: once
j_call: TRBJ2-5
cdr3_length: 15
cdr3_aa: CASSLAQVVGETQYF

v_call: TRBV9
clone_size: .
j_call: TRBJ1-6
cdr3_length: 15
cdr3_aa: CASSPPGQGRSPLHF

v_call: TRBV9
clone_size: .
j_call: TRBJ1-3
cdr3_length: 15
cdr3_aa: CASSVDGLSGNTIYF

v_call: TRBV28
clone_size: .
j_call: TRBJ2-1
cdr3_length: 13
cdr3_aa: CASSSDRVHEQFF

v_call: TRBV7-2
clone_size: .
j_call: TRBJ1-5
cdr3_length: 14
cdr3_aa: CASSLSVSNQPQHF

v_call: TRBV7-9
clone_size: .
j_call: TRBJ2-2
cdr3_length: 16
cdr3_aa: CASSTEENGYTGELFF

v_call: TRBV28
clone_size: .
j_call: TRBJ2-3
cdr3_length: 15
cdr3_aa: CASSVTKQGADTQYF

v_call: TRBV28
clone_size: .
j_call: TRBJ2-7
cdr3_length: 13
cdr3_aa: CASSTSGRQEQYF

v_call: TRBV5-1
clone_size: .
j_call: TRBJ1-1
cdr3_length: 14
cdr3_aa: CASSLGGMNTEAFF

v_call: TRBV3-1/TRBV3-2
clone_size: .
j_call: TRBJ2-5
cdr3_length: 13
cdr3_aa: CASSQETQETQYF

v_call: TRBV11-2
clone_size: few
j_call: TRBJ1-5
cdr3_length: 12
cdr3_aa: CASSLAGQPQHF

v_call: TRBV5-1
clone_size: .
j_call: TRBJ2-3
cdr3_length: 18
cdr3_aa: CASSPGLAGRIFTDTQYF

v_call: TRBV28
clone_size: .
j_call: TRBJ1-2
cdr3_length: 15
cdr3_aa: CASSPTQGRDYGYTF

v_call: TRBV6-1
clone_size: .
j_call: TRBJ1-5
cdr3_length: 16
cdr3_aa: CASSEYGDRARQPQHF